The 17 T cell receptor beta chains below all came from one sample that was sequenced in a study of shared clonotypes between healthy human individuals (dated by TCRdb to the early 2020s). Library preparation used the immunoSEQ multiplex PCR assay. Sourced from immuneACCESS, this table was stored by TCRdb with only in-frame sequences that have V and J called. A share of the clones is absent; for the studies checked, an unresolved V gene accounts for under half, and the remainder has no known explanation. Recorded for this sample are about 1.5 million clones; 95% to 99% of them occurred a single time. The biggest ten clones account for roughly 0.42% of the sample. Sequencing was performed on naive CD4+ T cells sorted from blood. Explained via the paper, the cell subset or site label denotes: CD45RA+ positively selected. The receptors shown here come from a man younger than 45 in good health.

The chain employs TRBV6-4 and TRBJ2-1; possibly TRBD2 for D (6 bases). The ends were cut back, 6 bases at V and 5 bases at J, with 11 bases in the middle. The CDR3 covers 13 residues. CDR1 and CDR2 from the germline V gene are MRHNA and SNTAGT. The CDR3 loop reads CASSRGTNNEQFF. CDR3 nucleotide sequence: TGTGCCAGCAGCCGCGGGACGAACAATGAGCAGTTCTTC.

This chain connects TRBV11-2 to TRBJ2-5; perhaps TRBD2 as D (5 bases). The germline V gene has CDR1 SGHAT and CDR2 FQNNGV. V lost 1 base to trimming and J lost 3 bases, with 9 bases between them. The length of the CDR3 is 14 residues. Written as DNA, the CDR3 is TGTGCCAGCAGCTTAGTAGCGTCAAAAGAGACCCAGTACTTC. Translation gives CASSLVASKETQYF.

The chain is built from TRBV21-1 and TRBJ1-3; the table's D call of TRBD1 was not tested on the DNA. TRBV21-1 is a pseudogene segment. The CDR3 is made up of 15 amino acids. In nucleotides, the CDR3 is TGTGCCAGCAGCGAAACAGGATACTCTGGAAACACCATATATTTT. Translating it yields CASSETGYSGNTIYF.

J is TRBJ2-7 and V is TRBV2; D is uncertain. The CDR3 has 12 residues. V lost 7 bases to trimming and J lost 4 bases, with 11 bases between them. In germline, CDR1 is SNHLY, CDR2 FYNNEI. The chain's CDR3 is CASTSSLYEQYF. In DNA, the CDR3 is TGTGCCAGCACCAGCAGTCTTTACGAGCAGTACTTC.

V gene TRBV5-1 combines with J gene TRBJ2-5; D unresolved. V lost 9 bases and J 5 bases, leaving 17 bases between the germline ends. CDR3 length equals 13 residues. In germline, CDR1 is SGHRS, CDR2 YFSETQ. The CDR3 reads CATRPPATETQYF. Written as DNA, the CDR3 is TGCGCCACACGGCCCCCGGCGACGGAGACCCAGTACTTC.

This chain connects TRBV7-9 to TRBJ2-7; D is ambiguous. The CDR3 covers 15 residues. Germline CDR1 is SEHNR and CDR2 is FQNEAQ (reference sequence). V lost 3 bases and J 0 bases, leaving 12 bases between the germline ends. The DNA for the CDR3 is TGTGCCAGCAGCTTGAAGGCAGGACCCTCCTACGAGCAGTACTTC. Amino acids: CASSLKAGPSYEQYF.

V is TRBV18 and J is TRBJ2-7; a weak D match, TRBD2 (6 bases). This CDR3 has 11 amino acids. V was clipped by 3 bases and J by 9 bases, with 9 bases between them. The germline CDR1 and CDR2 sequences are KGHSH and LQKENI. CDR3 coding DNA: TGTGCCAGCTCACCTACGGGAGTGCAGTACTTC. Its protein product is CASSPTGVQYF.

The CDR3 bases are TGTGCCAGCAGCCGGGACAGGGGCTACGAGCAGTACTTC. It specifies CASSRDRGYEQYF. This chain connects TRBV6-4 to TRBJ2-7; 10 bases are a match to TRBD1. The CDR3 contains 13 residues. With 6 bases clipped from V and 3 bases from J, the junction kept 2 bases outside the gene matches. The germline V gene encodes CDR1 MRHNA and CDR2 SNTAGT.

The chain carries TRBV18 and TRBJ2-2; 9 nucleotides match TRBD1. Unmatched junction bases numbered 5, after V lost 3 bases and J lost 3 bases. The germline CDR1 and CDR2 sequences are KGHSH and LQKENI. The CDR3 contains 16 residues. CDR3 coding DNA: TGTGCCAGCTCACCTTTGACAGGGGGTGACACCGGGGAGCTGTTTTTT. Amino acid sequence: CASSPLTGGDTGELFF. The full variable domain, completed using reference TRBV18 and TRBJ2-2, is NAGVMQNPRHLVRRRGQEARLRCSPMKGHSHVYWYRQLPEEGLKFMVYLQKENIIDESGMPKERFSAEFPKEGPSILRIQQVVRGDSAAYFCASSPLTGGDTGELFFGEGSRLTVL.

This sequence joins TRBV11-3 and TRBJ2-1; 7 positions match TRBD2. CDR1 is SGHNT and CDR2 is YENEEA in the germline V gene. The ends lost 1 base at V and 4 bases at J; junction bases unmatched: 4. This CDR3 has 15 residues. As DNA, the CDR3 is TGTGCCAGCAGCTTAGCCCTAGCGGCATACAATGAGCAGTTCTTC. This translates into CASSLALAAYNEQFF.

The rearrangement joins TRBV6-5 to TRBJ2-2; D is unclear. The CDR3 runs 12 residues. In germline, CDR1 is MNHEY, CDR2 SVGAGI. V was pared by 10 bases and J by 5 bases, with 11 bases between. CDR3 sequence: CATHDPTGELFF. The CDR3 bases are TGTGCCACCCACGATCCAACCGGGGAGCTGTTTTTT.

The chain combines TRBV11-3 with TRBJ2-1, with 8 bases aligning to TRBD1. CDR1 is SGHNT and CDR2 is YENEEA in the germline V gene. The CDR3 loop spans 14 amino acids. Trimming cost V 1 base and J 9 bases; bases outside gene matches: 5. The CDR3 region has the DNA TGTGCCAGCAGCTTAGTCTCAGGGGGCGGTGAGCAGTTCTTC. It specifies CASSLVSGGGEQFF.

The V call is TRBV7-9, the J call TRBJ2-7; perhaps TRBD1 as D (6 bases). Trimming took 5 bases from V and 3 from J, leaving 14 bases between them. Germline lookup yields CDR1 SEHNR and CDR2 FQNEAQ (reference sequence). The CDR3 length is 14 residues. The CDR3 here is CASSHRDGRYEQYF. The CDR3 coding sequence is TGTGCCAGCAGCCACAGGGACGGCCGCTACGAGCAGTACTTC.

A remark on this clone: The same CDR3 arises from other DNA sequences in this sample as well. V and J are TRBV5-1 and TRBJ2-2; D not resolved. The CDR3 is made up of 15 amino acids. Germline V gene lookup returns CDR1 SGHRS and CDR2 YFSETQ. V was trimmed by 0 bases and J by 0 bases, leaving 6 bases between them. The DNA of the CDR3 is TGCGCCAGCAGCTTGGTAGGAGCGAACACCGGGGAGCTGTTTTTT. Its translation is CASSLVGANTGELFF.

V gene TRBV5-4 combines with J gene TRBJ2-2; D uncertain. Germline V gene data show CDR1 as SGHNT and CDR2 as YYREEE (reference sequence). V was shortened by 0 bases and J by 3 bases, with 15 bases between the two germline ends. This CDR3 has 17 amino acids. This CDR3 is CASSLVRPASDTGELFF. CDR3 DNA: TGTGCCAGCAGCTTGGTGCGGCCAGCCTCGGACACCGGGGAGCTGTTTTTT. Full variable domain (remainder filled in from reference TRBV5-4 and TRBJ2-2): ETGVTQSPTHLIKTRGQQVTLRCSSQSGHNTVSWYQQALGQGPQFIFQYYREEENGRGNFPPRFSGLQFPNYSSELNVNALELDDSALYLCASSLVRPASDTGELFFGEGSRLTVL.

The V and J genes are TRBV7-2 and TRBJ2-5; 13 bases align to TRBD2. CDR1 and CDR2 (germline): SGHTA, FQGNSA. Losses at the gene ends were 0 bases for V and 5 bases for J; bases not matched to a gene: 6. The length of the CDR3 is 17 residues. DNA of the CDR3: TGTGCCAGCAGCTTAGCGGGGACTAGCGGGAAGTTGGAGACCCAGTACTTC. It encodes CASSLAGTSGKLETQYF.

The chain carries TRBV11-2 and TRBJ2-7; 8 nucleotides line up with TRBD2. CDR3 length equals 16 residues. CDR1 is SGHAT and CDR2 is FQNNGV in the germline V gene. The trim removed 5 bases at V and 5 bases at J, leaving 14 bases unmatched. The CDR3 region is CASSPIPGGRAHEQYF. CDR3 DNA sequence: TGTGCCAGCAGCCCAATACCGGGAGGGAGGGCCCACGAGCAGTACTTC.